Below, 17 T cell receptor beta chains from the same sample are listed, as sequenced in a study of neoadjuvant anti-PD-1 for oral cavity cancer. Libraries were prepared by immunoSEQ multiplex PCR; TCRdb keeps only in-frame clonotypes and omits some of them. Here the sample spans more than 11,000 clones, roughly two thirds being singletons. Specified time point: after neoadjuvant nivolumab, at surgical resection. Sequenced here: PBMCs, sampled after nivolumab (anti-PD-1) treatment. These receptors were collected from a person aged 40 to 85 with oral cavity squamous cell carcinoma.

In this sample, this clone turned up once. V gene TRBV19 combines with J gene TRBJ1-5, with TRBD1 matching 7 bases. Trimming took 5 bases from V and 7 from J; bases not matched to a gene: 8. In germline, CDR1 is LNHDA, CDR2 SQIVND (reference sequence). The length of the CDR3 is 14 residues. CDR3 nucleotide sequence: TGTGCCAGTAGTGCCCGGGACAGTTGGCAGCCCCAGCATTTT. Translating it yields CASSARDSWQPQHF.

The chain links TRBV7-3 to TRBJ2-3, with TRBD1 matching over 9 bases. The CDR3 contains 14 residues. Germline V gives CDR1 SGHTA, CDR2 FQGTGA. Trimming cost V 5 bases and J 5 bases; bases outside gene matches: 5. The CDR3 loop is CASSPRTGEDTQYF. The CDR3, as DNA: TGTGCCAGCAGCCCACGGACAGGGGAAGATACGCAGTATTTT.

The chain uses TRBV12-5 and TRBJ2-1; D possibly uses TRBD1 or TRBD2 (6 bases each). V gave up 5 bases and J gave up 6 bases, with 14 bases separating them. The CDR3 loop spans 14 amino acids. Germline V gives CDR1 LGHNT, CDR2 FRNRAP. Here the CDR3 DNA reads TGTGCTAGTGGTGGGGGGCCTCTTCCCAATGAGCAGTTCTTC. It translates to CASGGGPLPNEQFF.

The chain links TRBV10-1 to TRBJ2-7, with D hard to call. CDR3 size: 14 residues. V was clipped by 2 bases and J by 2 bases, with 10 bases between them. Germline V gene lookup returns CDR1 WNHNN and CDR2 SYGVQD (reference sequence). The CDR3 sequence: CASSEDRTTYEQYF. DNA of the CDR3: TGCGCCAGCAGTGAGGATAGAACTACCTACGAGCAGTACTTC.

The gene calls are TRBV10-2 and TRBJ2-6; TRBD2 might be the D (7 bases). Germline lookup yields CDR1 WSHSY and CDR2 SAAADI. The CDR3 is 16 residues long. V was clipped by 0 bases and J by 2 bases, with 8 bases between them. The CDR3 coding sequence is TGCGCCAGCAGTGAGTCAGGGGGGGCTGGGGCCAACGTCCTGACTTTC. Its translation is CASSESGGAGANVLTF.

Comment on this clone: The sample contains more than one DNA sequence encoding this CDR3. The chain combines TRBV9 with TRBJ1-1; a weak D match, TRBD1 (5 bases). From germline, CDR1 is SGDLS and CDR2 YYNGEE. The CDR3 covers 13 residues. The V end was cut by 0 bases, the J end by 3 bases, with 6 bases between. CDR3 protein: CASSVAGYTEAFF. CDR3 coding DNA: TGTGCCAGCAGCGTAGCAGGGTACACTGAAGCTTTCTTT.

This rearrangement joins TRBV7-9 to TRBJ2-5, with D unresolved. Germline-derived CDR1 and CDR2 are SEHNR and FQNEAQ (reference sequence). Trimming cost V 6 bases and J 3 bases, with 14 bases left between them. CDR3 length: 14 residues. The CDR3 spells CASSPALKEETQYF. CDR3 sequence (DNA): TGTGCCAGCAGTCCTGCCCTCAAGGAAGAGACCCAGTACTTC.

The V gene is TRBV5-1, the J gene TRBJ1-2, with 11 nucleotides matching TRBD1. Germline CDR1 reads SGHRS; CDR2 reads YFSETQ. The CDR3 is 16 residues long. J was trimmed by 1 base and V by 1 base; bases with no gene match: 3. The CDR3 region has the DNA TGCGCCAGCAGCTTGTGGACAGGGGGCGATAACTATGGCTACACCTTC. The encoded protein is CASSLWTGGDNYGYTF. The full variable domain, in which reference TRBV5-1 and TRBJ1-2 provide the parts outside the CDR3, is KAGVTQTPRYLIKTRGQQVTLSCSPISGHRSVSWYQQTPGQGLQFLFEYFSETQRNKGNFPGRFSGRQFSNSRSEMNVSTLELGDSALYLCASSLWTGGDNYGYTFGSGTRLTVV.

In its sample, this clone ranks as medium-sized. The chain uses TRBV6-1 and TRBJ2-7; 9 bases are shared with TRBD2. V was clipped by 1 base and J by 5 bases; unmatched bases: 6. Germline loops: CDR1 MNHNS, CDR2 SASEGT. The CDR3 totals 15 residues. The CDR3 bases are TGTGCCAGCAGTGAAGTATCTAGCGGGATCGACGAGCAGTACTTC. It yields the protein CASSEVSSGIDEQYF.

The rearrangement uses TRBV10-3 and TRBJ2-7; maybe TRBD1 (5 bases). This CDR3 spans 14 amino acids. Germline assignment: CDR1 ENHRY and CDR2 SYGVKD. The V and J ends lost 4 bases and 5 bases respectively, with 15 bases between them. For the CDR3, the DNA is TGTGCCATCAGTGGACTGAATCAGGGTCACGAGCAGTACTTC. Translating it yields CAISGLNQGHEQYF.

The chain couples TRBV20-1 to TRBJ2-7; D unresolved. Per the germline V gene, CDR1 is DFQATT and CDR2 is SNEGSKA (reference sequence). The CDR3 length is 10 residues. V gave up 5 bases and J gave up 3 bases, with 5 bases separating them. CDR3 coding DNA: TGCAGTGCTTCAGTCTACGAGCAGTACTTC. Residues: CSASVYEQYF.

This clone was seen a few times. The chain joins TRBV5-1 to TRBJ1-1; 7 bases agree with TRBD1. Unmatched junction bases numbered 10, after V lost 4 bases and J lost 1 base. Germline CDR1 and CDR2: SGHRS and YFSETQ. This CDR3 comprises 16 residues. CDR3 amino acids: CASSLDRAAGNTEAFF. CDR3 coding DNA: TGCGCCAGCAGCCTAGACAGGGCGGCGGGGAACACTGAAGCTTTCTTT.

The sample holds a few counts of this clone. This sequence joins TRBV2 and TRBJ2-7, with 7 bases lining up with TRBD2. CDR1 and CDR2 from the germline V gene are SNHLY and FYNNEI. The CDR3 contains 15 residues. Germline trimming cut 3 bases from V and 5 bases from J; bases unmatched to any gene: 10. The CDR3 here is CASSDKAGLAHEQYF. The CDR3 nucleotides are TGTGCCAGCAGTGATAAAGCGGGACTTGCACACGAGCAGTACTTC.

The chain links TRBV30 to TRBJ2-7; perhaps TRBD2 as D (6 bases). The CDR3 extends over 12 amino acids. The germline V and J ends were trimmed by 0 bases and 3 bases, with 6 bases remaining between them. Germline assignment: CDR1 GTSNPN and CDR2 SVGIG (reference sequence). Written as DNA, the CDR3 is TGTGCCTGGAGTGTGGAGGGCTACGAGCAGTACTTC. It is translated as CAWSVEGYEQYF.

The J gene is TRBJ2-7, the V gene TRBV7-2; no clear D gene. CDR3 size: 12 residues. V dropped 0 bases and J dropped 5 bases, with 5 bases sitting between them. Germline V gene lookup returns CDR1 SGHTA and CDR2 FQGNSA. CDR3 in amino acids: CASSLARDEQYF. CDR3 DNA sequence: TGTGCCAGCAGCTTAGCTAGGGACGAGCAGTACTTC. The entire variable domain, with the rest obtained from reference TRBV7-2 and TRBJ2-7, is as follows: GAGVSQSPSNKVTEKGKDVELRCDPISGHTALYWYRQSLGQGLEFLIYFQGNSAPDKSGLPSDRFSAERTGGSVSTLTIQRTQQEDSAVYLCASSLARDEQYFGPGTRLTVT.

The chain couples TRBV27 to TRBJ1-2; D is ambiguous. This CDR3 contains 13 residues. CDR1 is MNHEY, CDR2 SMNVEV, per germline (reference sequence). Trimming removed 4 bases from V and 4 bases from J, with 10 bases in between. The CDR3 loop reads CASSYVGGYGYTF. Here the CDR3 DNA reads TGTGCCAGCAGTTATGTGGGAGGCTATGGCTACACCTTC.

This clone turned up a few times. The rearrangement links TRBV11-3 to TRBJ2-2; D gene unclear. The germline V and J ends were trimmed by 0 bases and 5 bases, with 4 bases remaining between them. The CDR3 is made up of 13 amino acids. Looked up from germline, CDR1 is SGHNT and CDR2 is YENEEA. The DNA for the CDR3 is TGTGCCAGCAGCTTAGAAGGGACCGGGGAGCTGTTTTTT. Translated: CASSLEGTGELFF.